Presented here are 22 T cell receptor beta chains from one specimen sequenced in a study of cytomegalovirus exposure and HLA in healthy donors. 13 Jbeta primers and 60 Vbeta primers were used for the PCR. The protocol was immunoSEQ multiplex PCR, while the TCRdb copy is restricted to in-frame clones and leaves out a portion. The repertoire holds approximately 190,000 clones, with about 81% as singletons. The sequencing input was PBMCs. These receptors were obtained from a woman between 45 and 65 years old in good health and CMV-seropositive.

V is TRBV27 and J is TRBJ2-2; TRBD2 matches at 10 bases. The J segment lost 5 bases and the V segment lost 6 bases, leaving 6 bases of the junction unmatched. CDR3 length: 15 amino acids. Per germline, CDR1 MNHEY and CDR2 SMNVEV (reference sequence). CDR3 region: CASRPAGGPTGELFF. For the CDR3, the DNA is TGTGCCAGCAGGCCAGCGGGGGGGCCTACCGGGGAGCTGTTTTTT.

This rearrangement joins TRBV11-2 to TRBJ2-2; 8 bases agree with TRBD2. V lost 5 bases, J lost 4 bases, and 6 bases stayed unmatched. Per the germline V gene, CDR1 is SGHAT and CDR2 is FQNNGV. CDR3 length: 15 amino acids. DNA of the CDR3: TGTGCCAGCAGCCTTGGAAGCGGGAGCACCGGGGAGCTGTTTTTT. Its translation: CASSLGSGSTGELFF.

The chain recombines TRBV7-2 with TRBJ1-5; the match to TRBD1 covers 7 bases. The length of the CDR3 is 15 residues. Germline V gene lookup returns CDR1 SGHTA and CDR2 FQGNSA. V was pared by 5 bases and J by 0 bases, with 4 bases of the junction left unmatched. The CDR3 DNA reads TGTGCCAGCAGCCCGACAGGGCATAGCAATCAGCCCCAGCATTTT. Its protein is CASSPTGHSNQPQHF.

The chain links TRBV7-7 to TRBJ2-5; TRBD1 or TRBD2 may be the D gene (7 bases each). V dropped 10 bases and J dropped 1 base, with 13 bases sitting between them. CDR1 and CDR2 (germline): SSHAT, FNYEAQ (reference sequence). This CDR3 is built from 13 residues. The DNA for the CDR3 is TGTGCCAACAGGGGAGGGGGCCAAGAGACCCAGTACTTC. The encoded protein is CANRGGGQETQYF.

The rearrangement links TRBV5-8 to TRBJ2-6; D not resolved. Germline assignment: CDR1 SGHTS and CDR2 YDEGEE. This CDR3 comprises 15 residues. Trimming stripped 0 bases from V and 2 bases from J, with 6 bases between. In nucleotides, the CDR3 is TGTGCCAGCAGCTTGGGTACTCCTGGGGCCAACGTCCTGACTTTC. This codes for CASSLGTPGANVLTF.

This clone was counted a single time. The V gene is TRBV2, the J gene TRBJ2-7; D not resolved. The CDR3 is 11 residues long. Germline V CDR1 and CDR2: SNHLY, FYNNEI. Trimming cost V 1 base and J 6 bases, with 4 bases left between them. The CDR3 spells CASSEGSEQYF. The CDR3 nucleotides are TGTGCCAGCAGTGAAGGGAGCGAGCAGTACTTC.

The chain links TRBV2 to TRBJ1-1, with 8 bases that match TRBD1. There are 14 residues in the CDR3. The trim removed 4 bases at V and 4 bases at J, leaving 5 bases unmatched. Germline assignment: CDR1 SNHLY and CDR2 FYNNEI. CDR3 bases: TGTGCCAGCAGTGTTCCAGGGGGCACCACTGAAGCTTTCTTT. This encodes CASSVPGGTTEAFF.

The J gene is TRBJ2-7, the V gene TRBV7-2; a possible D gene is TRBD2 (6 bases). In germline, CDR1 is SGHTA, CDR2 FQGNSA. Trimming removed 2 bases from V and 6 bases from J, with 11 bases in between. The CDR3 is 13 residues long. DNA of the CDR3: TGTGCCAGCAGCTTATGGCGGGATTCCGAGCAGTACTTC. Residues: CASSLWRDSEQYF.

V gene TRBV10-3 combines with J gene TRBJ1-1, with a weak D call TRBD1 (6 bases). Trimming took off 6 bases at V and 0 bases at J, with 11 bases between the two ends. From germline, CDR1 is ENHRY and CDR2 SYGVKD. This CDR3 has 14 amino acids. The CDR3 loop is CAISHRDLNTEAFF. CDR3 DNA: TGTGCCATCAGCCACAGGGATTTGAACACTGAAGCTTTCTTT.

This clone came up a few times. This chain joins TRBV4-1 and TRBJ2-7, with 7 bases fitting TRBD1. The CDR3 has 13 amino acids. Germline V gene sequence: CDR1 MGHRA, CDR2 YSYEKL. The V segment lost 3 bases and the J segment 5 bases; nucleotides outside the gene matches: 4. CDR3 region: CASSHQQGNEQYF. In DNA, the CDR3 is TGCGCCAGCAGCCACCAACAGGGGAACGAGCAGTACTTC.

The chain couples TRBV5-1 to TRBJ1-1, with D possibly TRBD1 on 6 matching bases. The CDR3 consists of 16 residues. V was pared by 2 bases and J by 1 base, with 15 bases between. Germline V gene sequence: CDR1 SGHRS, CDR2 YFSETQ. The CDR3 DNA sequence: TGCGCCAGCAGCTTAGGACAGCTCCAACCGAACACTGAAGCTTTCTTT. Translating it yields CASSLGQLQPNTEAFF.

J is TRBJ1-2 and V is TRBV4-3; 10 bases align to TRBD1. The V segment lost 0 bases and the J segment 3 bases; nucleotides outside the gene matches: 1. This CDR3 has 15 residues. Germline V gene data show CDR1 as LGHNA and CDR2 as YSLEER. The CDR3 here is CASSQEDRGHYGYTF. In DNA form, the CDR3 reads TGCGCCAGCAGCCAAGAAGACAGGGGGCACTATGGCTACACCTTC.

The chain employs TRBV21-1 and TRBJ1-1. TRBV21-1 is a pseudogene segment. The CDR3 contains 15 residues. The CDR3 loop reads CASRVGEGVFTEAFF. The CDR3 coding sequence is TGTGCCAGCAGAGTCGGGGAGGGGGTTTTTACTGAAGCTTTCTTT.

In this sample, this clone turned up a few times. CDR3 sequence: CASSPSGLAGSGANVLTF. In DNA form, the CDR3 reads TGTGCCAGCAGTCCGTCGGGACTAGCGGGATCCGGGGCCAACGTCCTGACTTTC. This chain links TRBV27 with TRBJ2-6; 13 bases are shared with TRBD2. Germline V gene data show CDR1 as MNHEY and CDR2 as SMNVEV (reference sequence). The CDR3 has 18 residues. V shed 5 bases and J 4 bases; nucleotides not matched to a gene: 8.

For the CDR3, the DNA is TGTGCCAGTAGCCTTGAACAGGCGGCTCATGGCTACACCTTC. Its protein product is CASSLEQAAHGYTF. The V and J genes are TRBV19 and TRBJ1-2; a weak D match, TRBD1 (5 bases). CDR1 LNHDA and CDR2 SQIVND come from the germline V gene (reference sequence). This CDR3 is built from 14 residues. V shed 6 bases and J shed 6 bases, with 17 bases lying between them. The full variable domain, with the rest looked up from reference TRBV19 and TRBJ1-2, is DGGITQSPKYLFRKEGQNVTLSCEQNLNHDAMYWYRQDPGQGLRLIYYSQIVNDFQKGDIAEGYSVSREKKESFPLTVTSAQKNPTAFYLCASSLEQAAHGYTFGSGTRLTVV.

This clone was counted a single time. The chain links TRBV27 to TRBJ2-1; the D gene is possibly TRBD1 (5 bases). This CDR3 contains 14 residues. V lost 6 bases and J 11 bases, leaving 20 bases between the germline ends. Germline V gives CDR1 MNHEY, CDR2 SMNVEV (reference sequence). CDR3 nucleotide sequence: TGTGCCAGCAGACTTCAGACGCAGGGAATAAAGCAGTTCTTC. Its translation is CASRLQTQGIKQFF.

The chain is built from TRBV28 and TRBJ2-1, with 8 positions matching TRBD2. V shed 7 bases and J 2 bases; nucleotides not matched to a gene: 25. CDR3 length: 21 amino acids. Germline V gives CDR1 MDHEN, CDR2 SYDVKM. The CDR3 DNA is TGTGCCAGCAAAGGACAGACTAGCGACTCCCGTTTAGGTCGTACCTACAATGAGCAGTTCTTC. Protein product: CASKGQTSDSRLGRTYNEQFF.

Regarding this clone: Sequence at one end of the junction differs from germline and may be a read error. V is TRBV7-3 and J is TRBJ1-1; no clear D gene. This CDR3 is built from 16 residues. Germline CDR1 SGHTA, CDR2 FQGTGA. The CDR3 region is CASRLRQEELSTEAFF. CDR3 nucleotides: TGTGCCAGCAGATTAAGGCAGGAGGAATTGAGCACTGAAGCTTTCTTT. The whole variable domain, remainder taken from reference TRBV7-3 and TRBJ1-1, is GAGVSQTPSNKVTEKGKYVELRCDPISGHTALYWYRQSLGQGPEFLIYFQGTGAADDSGLPNDRFFAVRPEGSVSTLKIQRTERGDSAVYLCASRLRQEELSTEAFFGQGTRLTVV.

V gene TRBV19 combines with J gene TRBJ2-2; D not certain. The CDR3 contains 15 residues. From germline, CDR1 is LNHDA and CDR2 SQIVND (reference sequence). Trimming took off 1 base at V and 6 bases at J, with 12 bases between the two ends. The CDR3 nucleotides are TGTGCCAGTAGTATAGTCGGAGTAGCATCCGGGGAGCTGTTTTTT. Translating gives CASSIVGVASGELFF.

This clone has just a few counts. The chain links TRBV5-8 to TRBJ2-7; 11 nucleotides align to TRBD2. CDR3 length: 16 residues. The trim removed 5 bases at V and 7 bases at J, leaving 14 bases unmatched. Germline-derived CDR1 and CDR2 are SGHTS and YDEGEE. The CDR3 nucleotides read TGTGCCAGCAGTTCCGGACTAGCGGGTAATACGGGGGAGCAGTACTTC. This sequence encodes CASSSGLAGNTGEQYF.

The CDR3 region is CASSRGWGETQYF. The CDR3 DNA follows: TGTGCCAGCAGCAGGGGGTGGGGAGAGACCCAGTACTTC. This rearrangement joins TRBV6-5 to TRBJ2-5; 7 bases are shared with TRBD1. The CDR3 length is 13 residues. J lost 4 bases, V lost 6 bases, and 5 bases had no gene match. The germline V gene has CDR1 MNHEY and CDR2 SVGAGI.

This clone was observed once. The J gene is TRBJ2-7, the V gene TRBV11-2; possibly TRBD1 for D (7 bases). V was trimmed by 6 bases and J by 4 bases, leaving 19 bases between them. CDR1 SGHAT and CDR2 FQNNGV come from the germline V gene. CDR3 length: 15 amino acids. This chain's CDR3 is CASRPTGEVPYEQYF. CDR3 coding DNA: TGTGCCAGCAGGCCAACAGGGGAGGTTCCTTACGAGCAGTACTTC.